A selection of T cell receptor beta chains follows, all from one sample in a study of OX40 agonist ivuxolimab in advanced cancers. Clones were sequenced by immunoSEQ multiplex PCR, and TCRdb holds only the in-frame ones, with some missing. The data hold about 19,000 clones, with more than 70% observed a single time. The source material was CD4+ or CD8+ T cells sorted from blood, sampled in a trial of the OX40 agonist ivuxolimab. The receptor set was obtained from an adult with an advanced solid tumor such as melanoma, head and neck, liver or kidney cancer. Each CDR3 is given with its conserved first and last residue. The D gene is left open where the match is weak. A row's size may be missing; if present it is once, few, many or a size class.

v_call	clone_size	d_call	j_call	cdr3_nt	cdr3_aa
TRBV5-1	.	.	TRBJ1-2	TGCGCCAGCAGCTTGGACTATACAGGGAACTATGGCTACACCTTC	CASSLDYTGNYGYTF
TRBV28	.	.	TRBJ2-7	TGTGCCAGCAGTTTAAGGGGCGGAAACCGAGGGCTTAGAGACTACGAGCAGTACTTC	CASSLRGGNRGLRDYEQYF
TRBV6-5	few	.	TRBJ1-2	TGTGCCAGCACAGGAGCCGGATATGGCTACACCTTC	CASTGAGYGYTF
TRBV19	few	.	TRBJ2-7	TGTGCCAGTAGCCACACCGACGATCCTTCATACGAGCAGTACTTC	CASSHTDDPSYEQYF
TRBV6-5	few	.	TRBJ1-2	TGTGCCAGCAGTTACGGACCTAACTATGGCTACACCTTC	CASSYGPNYGYTF
TRBV5-8	.	.	TRBJ1-5	TGTGCCAGCGTCCTCGTGCCCCAGCATTTT	CASVLVPQHF
TRBV5-4	.	TRBD1	TRBJ1-1	TGCGCCAGCAGCTACCGGGACAGGGGGTTCACTGAAGCTTTCTTT	CASSYRDRGFTEAFF
TRBV7-3	.	.	TRBJ2-2	TGTGCCAGCAGCTCCGACCCTCGCGGGGAGCTGTTTTTT	CASSSDPRGELFF
TRBV18	.	.	TRBJ2-7	TGTGCCAGCTCACCAAAACTCTACGAGCAGTACTTC	CASSPKLYEQYF
TRBV19	.	TRBD1	TRBJ1-6	TGTGCCAGTAGTATAGCTGGACAGGGGCCACCCCTCCACTTT	CASSIAGQGPPLHF
TRBV11-2	once	.	TRBJ2-2	TGTGCCAGCAGCTTACCAGTGGACAGTGGGGACACCGGGGAGCTGTTTTTT	CASSLPVDSGDTGELFF